This T cell receptor (beta chain) was captured by sequencing in a study of blood T cell repertoires in COVID-19. Study-level background: Whether acute or convalescent, the COVID-19 samples came from the United States, Italy and Spain. T cells, B-cell-depleted T cells, or PBMCs supplied cDNA or gDNA.

The CDR3 contains 18 residues. In the authors' workflow: Estimation of nucleated cell counts relied on the amplification of reference gene primers. This table comes from immunoSEQ multiplex PCR, and its TCRdb copy is limited to in-frame clones, with some not included. V, J and clone size were drawn from that table, and D and trimming were deduced from the DNA. The profile shows 25,000 to 30,000 clones, 76% of them singletons. The source is an older man with acute or convalescent COVID-19. Sequencing was done on a sample of peripheral blood. The V gene is TRBV21-1, the J gene TRBJ2-1; TRBD2 reflects the table's D call only, with no check against the DNA. TRBV21-1 is a listed pseudogene. CDR3 DNA sequence: TGTGCCAGCAGCAAAGGGAGGGGACTAGCGGGGGCATACAATGAGCAGTTCTTC. Protein product: CASSKGRGLAGAYNEQFF.